This TCR beta chain was observed in a study of blood T cell repertoires in COVID-19. J was trimmed by 5 bases and V by 6 bases; bases with no gene match: 6. The CDR3 covers 14 residues. Per the germline V gene, CDR1 is SGHVS and CDR2 is FQNEAQ. Clones were sequenced by immunoSEQ multiplex PCR, and TCRdb holds only the in-frame ones, with some missing. This repertoire shows some 140,000 clones, approximately 85% found once; its top ten account for approximately 0.6%. The V call is TRBV7-8, the J call TRBJ2-5; the match to TRBD1 covers 10 bases. The sample taken for sequencing was peripheral blood. This sequence was found in a man aged 55 to 70 with COVID-19, enrolled during active disease. CDR3 protein: CASSSGTGVETQYF. The CDR3 bases are TGTGCCAGCAGTTCCGGGACAGGGGTTGAGACCCAGTACTTC. Complete variable domain (other parts from reference TRBV7-8 and TRBJ2-5): GAGVSQSPRYKVAKRGQDVALRCDPISGHVSLFWYQQALGQGPEFLTYFQNEAQLDKSGLPSDRFFAERPEGSVSTLKIQRTQQEDSAVYLCASSSGTGVETQYFGPGTRLLVL.